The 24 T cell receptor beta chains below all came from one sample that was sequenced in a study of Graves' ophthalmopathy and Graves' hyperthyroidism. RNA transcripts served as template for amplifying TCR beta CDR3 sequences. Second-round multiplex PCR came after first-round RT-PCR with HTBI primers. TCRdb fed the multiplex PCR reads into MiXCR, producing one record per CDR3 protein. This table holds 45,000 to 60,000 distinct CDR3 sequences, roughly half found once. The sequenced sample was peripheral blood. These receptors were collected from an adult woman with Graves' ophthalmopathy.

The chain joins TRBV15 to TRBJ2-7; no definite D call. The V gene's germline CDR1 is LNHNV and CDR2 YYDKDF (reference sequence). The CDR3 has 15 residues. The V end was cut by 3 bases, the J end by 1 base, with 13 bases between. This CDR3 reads CATSRETPDSYEQYF. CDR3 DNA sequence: TGTGCCACCAGCAGGGAGACACCCGATTCCTACGAGCAGTACTTC.

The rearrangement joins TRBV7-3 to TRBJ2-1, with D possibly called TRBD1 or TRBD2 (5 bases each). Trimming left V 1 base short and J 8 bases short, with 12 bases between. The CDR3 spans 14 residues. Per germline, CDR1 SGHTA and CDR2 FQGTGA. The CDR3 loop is CASSLMGPRDEQFF. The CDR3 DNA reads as TGTGCCAGCAGCTTAATGGGACCGCGCGATGAGCAGTTCTTC.

DNA for the CDR3: TGTGCCAGCAGCTTGAACAGGGGAGATACGCAGTATTTT. It encodes CASSLNRGDTQYF. This chain joins TRBV7-2 and TRBJ2-3; 7 bases agree with TRBD1. V shed 3 bases and J 5 bases; nucleotides not matched to a gene: 2. Germline values: CDR1 SGHTA, CDR2 FQGNSA. This CDR3 has 13 residues.

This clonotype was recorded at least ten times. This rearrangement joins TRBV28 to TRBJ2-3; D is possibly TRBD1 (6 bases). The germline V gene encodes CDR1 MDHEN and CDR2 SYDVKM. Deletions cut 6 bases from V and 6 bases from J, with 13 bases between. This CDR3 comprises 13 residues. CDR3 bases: TGTGCCAGCAGCTACATCAGGGGTGATACGCAGTATTTT. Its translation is CASSYIRGDTQYF.

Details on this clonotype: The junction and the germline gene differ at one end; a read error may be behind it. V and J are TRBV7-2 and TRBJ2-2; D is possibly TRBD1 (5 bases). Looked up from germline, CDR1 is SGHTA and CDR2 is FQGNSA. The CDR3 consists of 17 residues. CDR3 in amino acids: CTSSLEYQGLPTGELFF. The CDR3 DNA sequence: TGCACCAGCAGCCTAGAGTACCAGGGTCTACCTACCGGGGAGCTGTTTTTT.

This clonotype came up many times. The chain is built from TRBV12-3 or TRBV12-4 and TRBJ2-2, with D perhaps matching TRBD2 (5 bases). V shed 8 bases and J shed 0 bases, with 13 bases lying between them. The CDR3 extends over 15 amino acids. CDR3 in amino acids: CASPGGGANTGELFF. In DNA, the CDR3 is TGTGCCAGCCCTGGAGGCGGAGCGAACACCGGGGAGCTGTTTTTT.

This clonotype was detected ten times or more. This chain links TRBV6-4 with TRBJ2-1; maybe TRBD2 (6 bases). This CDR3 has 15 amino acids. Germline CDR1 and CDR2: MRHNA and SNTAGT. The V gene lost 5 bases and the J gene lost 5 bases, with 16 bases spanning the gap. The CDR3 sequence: CASSPGSSGDNEQFF. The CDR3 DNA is TGTGCCAGCAGTCCGGGGAGCTCGGGGGACAATGAGCAGTTCTTC.

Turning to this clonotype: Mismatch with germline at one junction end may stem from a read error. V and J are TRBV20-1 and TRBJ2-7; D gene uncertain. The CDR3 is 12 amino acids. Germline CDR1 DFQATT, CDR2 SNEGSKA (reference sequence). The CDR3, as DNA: TGCAGTGCTAGGGGCTACTCCTACAAGCAGTACTTC. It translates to CSARGYSYKQYF.

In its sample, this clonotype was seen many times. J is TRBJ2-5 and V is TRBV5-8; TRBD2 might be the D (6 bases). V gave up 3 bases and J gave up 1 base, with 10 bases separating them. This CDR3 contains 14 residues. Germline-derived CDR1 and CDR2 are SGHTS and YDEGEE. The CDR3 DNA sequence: TGTGCCAGCAGCTGGGGGGATTTCCAAGAGACCCAGTACTTC. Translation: CASSWGDFQETQYF. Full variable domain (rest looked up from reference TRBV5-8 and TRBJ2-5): EAGVTQSPTHLIKTRGQQATLRCSPISGHTSVYWYQQALGLGLQFLLWYDEGEERNRGNFPPRFSGRQFPNYSSELNVNALELEDSALYLCASSWGDFQETQYFGPGTRLLVL.

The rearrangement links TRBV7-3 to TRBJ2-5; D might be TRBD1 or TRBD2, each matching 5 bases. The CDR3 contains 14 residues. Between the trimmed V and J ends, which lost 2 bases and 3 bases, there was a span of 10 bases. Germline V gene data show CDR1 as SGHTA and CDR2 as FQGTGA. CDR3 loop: CASSLPGTEETQYF. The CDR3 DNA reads TGTGCCAGCAGCTTACCCGGGACGGAAGAGACCCAGTACTTC.

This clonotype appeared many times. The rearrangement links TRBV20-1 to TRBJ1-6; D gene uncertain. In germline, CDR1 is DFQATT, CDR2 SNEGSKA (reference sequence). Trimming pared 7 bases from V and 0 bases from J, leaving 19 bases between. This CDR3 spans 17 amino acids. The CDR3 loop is CSVTEGGISSYNSPLHF. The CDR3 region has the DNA TGCAGTGTTACAGAGGGCGGGATTAGCTCCTATAATTCACCCCTCCACTTT.

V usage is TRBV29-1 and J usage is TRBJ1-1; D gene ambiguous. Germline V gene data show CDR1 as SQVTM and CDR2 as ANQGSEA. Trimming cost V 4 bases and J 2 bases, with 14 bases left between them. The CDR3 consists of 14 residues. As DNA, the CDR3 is TGCAGCGTTGGGGTAGCTAGAATAAACACTGAAGCTTTCTTT. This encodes CSVGVARINTEAFF.

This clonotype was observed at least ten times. As DNA, the CDR3 is TGTGCCAACAAGAGGAGCACCGGGGAGCTGTTTTTT. Translating it yields CANKRSTGELFF. The chain links TRBV19 to TRBJ2-2; D remains unclear. CDR1 and CDR2 from the germline V gene are LNHDA and SQIVND (reference sequence). This CDR3 contains 12 residues. V was cut by 10 bases and J by 4 bases, with 10 bases left in between.

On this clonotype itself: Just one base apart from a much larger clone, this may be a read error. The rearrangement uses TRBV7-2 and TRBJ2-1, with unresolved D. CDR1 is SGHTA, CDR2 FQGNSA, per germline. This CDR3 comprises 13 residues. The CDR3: CASTRPLPNEQSF. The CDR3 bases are TGTGCCAGCACCCGGCCCCTCCCCAATGAGCAGTCCTTC. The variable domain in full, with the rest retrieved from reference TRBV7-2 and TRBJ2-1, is GAGVSQSPSNKVTEKGKDVELRCDPISGHTALYWYRQSLGQGLEFLIYFQGNSAPDKSGLPSDRFSAERTGGSVSTLTIQRTQQEDSAVYLCASTRPLPNEQSFGPGTRLTVL.

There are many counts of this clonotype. The CDR3: CASSLLGAGQFF. CDR3 sequence (DNA): TGTGCCAGCAGCCTCCTGGGCGCGGGGCAGTTCTTC. The chain recombines TRBV7-9 with TRBJ2-1; a weak D match, TRBD2 (5 bases). The CDR3 is 12 residues long. In germline, CDR1 is SEHNR, CDR2 FQNEAQ (reference sequence). Trimming took 5 bases from V and 12 from J, leaving 14 bases between them.

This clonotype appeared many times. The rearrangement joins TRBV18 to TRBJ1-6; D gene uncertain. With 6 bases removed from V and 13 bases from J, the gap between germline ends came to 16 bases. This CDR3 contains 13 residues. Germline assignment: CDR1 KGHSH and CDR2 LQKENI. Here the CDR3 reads CASSPTPLDPLHF. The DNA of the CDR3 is TGTGCCAGCTCCCCGACGCCCTTGGATCCCCTCCACTTT.

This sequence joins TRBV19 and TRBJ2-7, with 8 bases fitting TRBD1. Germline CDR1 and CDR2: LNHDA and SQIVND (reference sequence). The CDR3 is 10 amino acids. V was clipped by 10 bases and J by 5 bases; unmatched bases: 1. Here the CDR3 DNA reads TGTGCCAAGGGACAGGACGAGCAGTACTTC. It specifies CAKGQDEQYF.

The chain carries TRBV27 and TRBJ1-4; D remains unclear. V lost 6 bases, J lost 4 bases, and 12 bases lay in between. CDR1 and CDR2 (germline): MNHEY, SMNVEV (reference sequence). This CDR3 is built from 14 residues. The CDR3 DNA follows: TGTGCCAGCAGGAGGATGGGGAGTAATGAAAAACTGTTTTTT. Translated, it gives CASRRMGSNEKLFF.

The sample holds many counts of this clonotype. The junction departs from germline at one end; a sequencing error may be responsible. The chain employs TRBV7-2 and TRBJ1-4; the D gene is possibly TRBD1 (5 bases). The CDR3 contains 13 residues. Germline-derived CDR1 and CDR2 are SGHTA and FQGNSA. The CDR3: CASSSPGREKLLF. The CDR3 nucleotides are TGTGCCAGCAGCTCCCCAGGGCGAGAAAAACTGCTTTTT.

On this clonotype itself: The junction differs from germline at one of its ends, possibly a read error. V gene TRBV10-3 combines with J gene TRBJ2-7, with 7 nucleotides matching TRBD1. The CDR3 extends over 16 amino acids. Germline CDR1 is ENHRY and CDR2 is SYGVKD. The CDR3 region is CAISEHAGTAYYEQYF. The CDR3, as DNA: TGTGCCATCAGTGAGCACGCCGGGACAGCCTACTACGAGCAGTATTTC.

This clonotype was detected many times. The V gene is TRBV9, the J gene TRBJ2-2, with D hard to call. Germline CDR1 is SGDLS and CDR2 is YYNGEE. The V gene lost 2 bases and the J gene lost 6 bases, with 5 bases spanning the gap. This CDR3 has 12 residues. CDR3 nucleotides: TGTGCCAGCAGCGTTAAGCCCGGGGAGCTGTTTTTT. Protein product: CASSVKPGELFF.

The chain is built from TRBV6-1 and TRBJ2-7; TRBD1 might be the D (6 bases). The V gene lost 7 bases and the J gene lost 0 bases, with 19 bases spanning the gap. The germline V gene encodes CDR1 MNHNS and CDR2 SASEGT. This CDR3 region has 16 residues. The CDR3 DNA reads TGTGCCAGCACCCAGGCTGGACAGCCGAGCTCCTACGAGCAGTACTTC. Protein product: CASTQAGQPSSYEQYF.

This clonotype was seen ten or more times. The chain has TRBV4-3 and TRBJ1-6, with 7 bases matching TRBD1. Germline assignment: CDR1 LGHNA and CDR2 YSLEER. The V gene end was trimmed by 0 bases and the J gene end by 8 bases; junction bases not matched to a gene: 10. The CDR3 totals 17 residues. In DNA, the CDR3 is TGCGCCAGCAGCCAAGATGCGACAGGGAAGGTAGATTCACCCCTCCACTTT. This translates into CASSQDATGKVDSPLHF.

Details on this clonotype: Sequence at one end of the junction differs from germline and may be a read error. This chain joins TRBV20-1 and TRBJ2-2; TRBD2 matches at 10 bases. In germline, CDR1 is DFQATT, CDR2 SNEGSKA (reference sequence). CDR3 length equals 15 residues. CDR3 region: CSAPLAGMGTGELYF. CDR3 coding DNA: TGCAGTGCTCCACTAGCGGGAATGGGCACCGGGGAGCTGTATTTT.